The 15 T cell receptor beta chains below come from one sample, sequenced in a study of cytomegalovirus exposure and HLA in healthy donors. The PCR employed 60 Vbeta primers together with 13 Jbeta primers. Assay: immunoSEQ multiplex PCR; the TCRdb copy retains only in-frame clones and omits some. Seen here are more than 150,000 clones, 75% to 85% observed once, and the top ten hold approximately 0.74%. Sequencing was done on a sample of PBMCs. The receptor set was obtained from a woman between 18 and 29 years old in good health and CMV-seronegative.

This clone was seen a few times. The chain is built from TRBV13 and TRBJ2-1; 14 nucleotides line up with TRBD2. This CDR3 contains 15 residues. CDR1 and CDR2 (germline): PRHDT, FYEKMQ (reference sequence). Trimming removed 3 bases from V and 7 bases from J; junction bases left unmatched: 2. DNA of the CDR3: TGTGCCAGCAGCTTCGGGACTAGCGGGAGTAATGAGCAGTTCTTC. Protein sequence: CASSFGTSGSNEQFF. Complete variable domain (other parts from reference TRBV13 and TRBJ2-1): AAGVIQSPRHLIKEKRETATLKCYPIPRHDTVYWYQQGPGQDPQFLISFYEKMQSDKGSIPDRFSAQQFSDYHSELNMSSLELGDSALYFCASSFGTSGSNEQFFGPGTRLTVL.

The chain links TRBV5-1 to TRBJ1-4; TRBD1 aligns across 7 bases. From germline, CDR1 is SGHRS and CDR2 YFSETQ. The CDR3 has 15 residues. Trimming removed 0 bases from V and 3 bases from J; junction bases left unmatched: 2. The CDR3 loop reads CASSLGTGANEKLFF. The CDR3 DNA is TGCGCCAGCAGCTTGGGGACAGGCGCTAATGAAAAACTGTTTTTT.

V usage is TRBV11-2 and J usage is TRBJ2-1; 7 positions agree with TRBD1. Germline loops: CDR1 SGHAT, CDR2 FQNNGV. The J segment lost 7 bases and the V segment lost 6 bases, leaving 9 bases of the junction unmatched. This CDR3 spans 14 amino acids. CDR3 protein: CASSRGLAFNEQFF. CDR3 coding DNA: TGTGCCAGCAGTAGGGGGCTAGCTTTTAATGAGCAGTTCTTC.

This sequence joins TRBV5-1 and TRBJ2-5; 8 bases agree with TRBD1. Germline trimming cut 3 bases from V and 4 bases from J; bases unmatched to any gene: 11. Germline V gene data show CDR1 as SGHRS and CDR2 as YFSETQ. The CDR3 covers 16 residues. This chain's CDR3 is CASSWTPPGTGETQYF. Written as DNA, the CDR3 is TGCGCCAGCAGCTGGACGCCACCCGGGACAGGAGAGACCCAGTACTTC.

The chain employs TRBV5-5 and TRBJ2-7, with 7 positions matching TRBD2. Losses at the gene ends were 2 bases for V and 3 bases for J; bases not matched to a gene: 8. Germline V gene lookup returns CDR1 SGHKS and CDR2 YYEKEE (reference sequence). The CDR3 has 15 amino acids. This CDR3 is CASSLIWGDYYEQYF. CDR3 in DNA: TGTGCCAGCAGCTTAATTTGGGGGGACTACTACGAGCAGTACTTC. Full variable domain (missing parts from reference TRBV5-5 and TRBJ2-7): DAGVTQSPTHLIKTRGQQVTLRCSPISGHKSVSWYQQVLGQGPQFIFQYYEKEERGRGNFPDRFSARQFPNYSSELNVNALLLGDSALYLCASSLIWGDYYEQYFGPGTRLTVT.

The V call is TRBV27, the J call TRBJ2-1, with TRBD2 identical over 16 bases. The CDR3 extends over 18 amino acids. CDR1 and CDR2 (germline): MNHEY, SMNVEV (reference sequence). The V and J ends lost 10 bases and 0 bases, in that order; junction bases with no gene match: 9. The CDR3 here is CATKPGLAGGSSYNEQFF. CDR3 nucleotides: TGTGCCACCAAGCCGGGACTAGCGGGAGGGAGCTCCTACAATGAGCAGTTCTTC.

The CDR3 spells CASSFTSGVTNEQFF. The CDR3 DNA reads as TGCGCCAGCAGCTTCACTAGCGGGGTTACCAATGAGCAGTTCTTC. The chain combines TRBV5-1 with TRBJ2-1; TRBD2 aligns across 10 bases. The V and J ends lost 2 bases and 6 bases, in that order; junction bases with no gene match: 5. The CDR3 runs to 15 residues. Germline-derived CDR1 and CDR2 are SGHRS and YFSETQ.

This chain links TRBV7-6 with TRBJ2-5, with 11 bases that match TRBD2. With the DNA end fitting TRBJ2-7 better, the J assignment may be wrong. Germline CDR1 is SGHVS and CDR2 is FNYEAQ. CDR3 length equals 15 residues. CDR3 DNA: TGTGCCAGCAGCCCTCTAGCGGGGGGACGCTACGAGCAGTACTTC. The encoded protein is CASSPLAGGRYEQYF.

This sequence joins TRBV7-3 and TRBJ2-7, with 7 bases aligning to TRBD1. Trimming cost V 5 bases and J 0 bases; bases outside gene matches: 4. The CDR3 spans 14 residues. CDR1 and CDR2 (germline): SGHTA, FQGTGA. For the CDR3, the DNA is TGTGCCAGCAGCCCCGGGACAGTCTCCTACGAGCAGTACTTC. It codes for CASSPGTVSYEQYF. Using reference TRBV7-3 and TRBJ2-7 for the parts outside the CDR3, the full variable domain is GAGVSQTPSNKVTEKGKYVELRCDPISGHTALYWYRQSLGQGPEFLIYFQGTGAADDSGLPNDRFFAVRPEGSVSTLKIQRTERGDSAVYLCASSPGTVSYEQYFGPGTRLTVT.

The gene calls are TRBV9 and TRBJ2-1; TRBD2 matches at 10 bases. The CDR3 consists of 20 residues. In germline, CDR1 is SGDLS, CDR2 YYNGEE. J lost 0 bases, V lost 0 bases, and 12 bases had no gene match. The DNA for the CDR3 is TGTGCCAGCAGCGTAGCTCTGAGGACTAGCGGCTTTGACTCCTACAATGAGCAGTTCTTC. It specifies CASSVALRTSGFDSYNEQFF.

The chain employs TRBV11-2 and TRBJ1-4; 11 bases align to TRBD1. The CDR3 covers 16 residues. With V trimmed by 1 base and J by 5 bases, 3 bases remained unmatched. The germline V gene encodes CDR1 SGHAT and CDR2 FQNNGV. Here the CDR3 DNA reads TGTGCCAGCAGCTTAGGGACAGGGGGCGAGAATGAAAAACTGTTTTTT. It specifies CASSLGTGGENEKLFF.

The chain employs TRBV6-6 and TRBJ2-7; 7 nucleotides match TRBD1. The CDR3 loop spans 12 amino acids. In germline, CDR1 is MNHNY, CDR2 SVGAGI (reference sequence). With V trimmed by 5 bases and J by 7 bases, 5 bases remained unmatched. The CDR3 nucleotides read TGTGCCAGCAGTAACAGGGGTGTGGAGCAGTACTTC. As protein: CASSNRGVEQYF.

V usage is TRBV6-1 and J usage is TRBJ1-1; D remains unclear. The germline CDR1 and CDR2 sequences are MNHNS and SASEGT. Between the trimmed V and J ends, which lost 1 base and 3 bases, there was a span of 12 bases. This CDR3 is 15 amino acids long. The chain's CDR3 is CASSEDPGWDTEAFF. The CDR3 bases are TGTGCCAGCAGTGAAGACCCGGGATGGGACACTGAAGCTTTCTTT.

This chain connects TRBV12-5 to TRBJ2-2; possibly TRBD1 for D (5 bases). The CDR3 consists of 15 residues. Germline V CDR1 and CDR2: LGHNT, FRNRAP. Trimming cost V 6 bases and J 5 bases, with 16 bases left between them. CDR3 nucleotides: TGTGCTAGTGGCACAGGAGCCGCGAGGACCGGGGAGCTGTTTTTT. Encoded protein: CASGTGAARTGELFF. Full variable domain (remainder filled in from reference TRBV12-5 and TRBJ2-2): DARVTQTPRHKVTEMGQEVTMRCQPILGHNTVFWYRQTMMQGLELLAYFRNRAPLDDSGMPKDRFSAEMPDATLATLKIQPSEPRDSAVYFCASGTGAARTGELFFGEGSRLTVL.

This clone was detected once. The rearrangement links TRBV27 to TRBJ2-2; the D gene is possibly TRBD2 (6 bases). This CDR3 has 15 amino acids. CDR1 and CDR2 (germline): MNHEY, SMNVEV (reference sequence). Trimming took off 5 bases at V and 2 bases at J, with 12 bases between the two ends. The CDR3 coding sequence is TGTGCCAGCAGTCTCGGGACTTATAACACCGGGGAGCTGTTTTTT. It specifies CASSLGTYNTGELFF.